A selection of T cell receptor beta chains follows, all from one sample in a study of circulating and synovial CD4+ cells in juvenile arthritis. Produced via immunoSEQ multiplex PCR; TCRdb's table is partial and in-frame only. The table includes about 34,000 clones, about 95% detected once. Sequencing input: CD4+ T cells from blood. All receptors come from a human donor with juvenile idiopathic arthritis. The CDR3 runs from the conserved cysteine through the conserved F or W. The D gene is left open where the match is weak. Only some rows state a clone size, as once, few, many or a class for expanded clones.

TRBJ2-5,TRBV4-3,TRBD1,-,CASSQTQTGGIGETQYF,TGCGCCAGCAGCCAAACGCAAACAGGGGGGATAGGAGAGACCCAGTACTTC
TRBJ1-2,TRBV5-1,-,-,CASSLEPPGGGYTF,TGCGCCAGCAGCTTGGAACCGCCAGGCGGGGGCTACACCTTC
TRBJ2-1,TRBV10-3,-,-,CAISVSESSYNEQFF,TGTGCCATCAGTGTAAGTGAGAGCTCCTACAATGAGCAGTTCTTC
TRBJ1-3,TRBV7-6,TRBD1,once,CASSLDLSVGQGDGNTIYF,TGTGCCAGCAGCTTAGATTTGTCGGTGGGACAGGGGGACGGAAACACCATATATTTT
TRBJ1-1,TRBV2,-,once,CASNSGPTEAFF,TGTGCCAGCAATTCAGGGCCCACTGAAGCTTTCTTT
TRBJ1-2,TRBV14,TRBD1,-,CASSQLGTGARGYTF,TGTGCCAGCAGCCAACTCGGGACAGGGGCCCGAGGCTACACCTTC
TRBJ1-2,TRBV4-3,-,-,CASSLDWENYGYTF,TGCGCCAGCAGCTTAGACTGGGAGAACTATGGCTACACCTTC
TRBJ2-7,TRBV7-3,TRBD1,-,CASSMDRDHEQYF,TGTGCCAGCAGCATGGACAGGGACCACGAGCAGTACTTC
TRBJ2-1,TRBV19,-,-,CASAVWGGNQFF,TGTGCCAGCGCTGTGTGGGGGGGCAATCAGTTCTTC
TRBJ1-5,TRBV19,TRBD1,-,CASSGTGGEQPQHF,TGTGCCAGTAGTGGGACAGGGGGAGAACAGCCCCAGCATTTT
TRBJ1-4,TRBV18,-,few,CASSPRTANEKLFF,TGTGCCAGCTCACCAAGGACAGCCAATGAAAAACTGTTTTTT
TRBJ1-5,TRBV29-1,-,-,CSVGTPNQPQHF,TGCAGCGTTGGGACACCTAATCAGCCCCAGCATTTT
TRBJ2-2,TRBV11-3,-,-,CASSPGVGGELFF,TGTGCCAGCAGCCCCGGGGTAGGGGGGGAGCTGTTTTTT
TRBJ1-4,TRBV6-5,TRBD1,-,CASSWGQGRNEKLFF,TGTGCCAGCAGTTGGGGACAGGGAAGGAATGAAAAACTGTTTTTT
TRBJ2-7,TRBV19,TRBD1,-,CASQTGTGGGDEQYF,TGTGCCAGCCAGACCGGGACAGGGGGCGGTGACGAGCAGTACTTC
TRBJ2-6,TRBV11-2,TRBD2,-,CASRTGTKSSGANVLTF,TGTGCCAGCAGAACCGGGACTAAGAGCTCTGGGGCCAACGTCCTGACTTTC
TRBJ1-4,TRBV28,TRBD1,-,CASSGGQGREKLFF,TGTGCCAGCTCTGGGGGACAGGGGAGGGAAAAACTGTTTTTT